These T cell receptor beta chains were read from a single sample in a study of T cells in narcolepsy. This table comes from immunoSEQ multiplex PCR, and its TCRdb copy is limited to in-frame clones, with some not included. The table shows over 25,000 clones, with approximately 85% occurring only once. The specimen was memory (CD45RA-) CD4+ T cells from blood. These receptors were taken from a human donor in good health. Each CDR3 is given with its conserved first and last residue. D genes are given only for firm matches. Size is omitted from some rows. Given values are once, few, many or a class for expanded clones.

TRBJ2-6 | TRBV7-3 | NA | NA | CASSFTGSGANVLTF | TGTGCCAGCAGCTTTACAGGGTCAGGGGCCAACGTCCTGACTTTC
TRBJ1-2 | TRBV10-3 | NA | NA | CAIGGGGSYTF | TGTGCCATTGGGGGAGGGGGAAGCTACACCTTC
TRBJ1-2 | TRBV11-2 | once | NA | CASSLELEYGYTF | TGTGCCAGCAGCTTAGAACTCGAGTATGGCTACACCTTC
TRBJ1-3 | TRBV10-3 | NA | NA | CAISDLVQDSSGNTIYF | TGTGCCATCAGTGATCTTGTACAGGATAGCTCTGGAAACACCATATATTTT
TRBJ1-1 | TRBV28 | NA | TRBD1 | CASSESYRGQTEAFF | TGTGCCAGCAGTGAATCCTACAGGGGGCAGACTGAAGCTTTCTTT
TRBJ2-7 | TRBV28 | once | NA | CASSSPGLSYEQYF | TGTGCCAGCAGTTCGCCAGGACTTTCCTACGAGCAGTACTTC
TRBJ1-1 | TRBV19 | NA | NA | CASSRVVASGSLNTEAFF | TGTGCCAGTAGTAGGGTAGTAGCGTCGGGGTCCTTGAACACTGAAGCTTTCTTT
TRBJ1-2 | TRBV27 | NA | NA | CASTPFGGADVGGYTF | TGTGCCAGCACTCCCTTCGGGGGTGCGGACGTGGGTGGCTACACCTTC
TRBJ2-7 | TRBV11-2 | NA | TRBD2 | CASSFAMGLSYEQYF | TGTGCCAGCAGCTTCGCAATGGGACTAAGCTACGAGCAGTACTTC
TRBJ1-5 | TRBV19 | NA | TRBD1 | CASSSGTGHQPQHF | TGTGCCAGTAGTTCCGGGACAGGGCATCAGCCCCAGCATTTT
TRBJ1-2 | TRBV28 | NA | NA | CASGPPGLGNYGYTF | TGTGCCAGCGGCCCCCCGGGTCTGGGGAACTATGGCTACACCTTC
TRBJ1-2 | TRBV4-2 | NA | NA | CASSPTPGAPRSYGYTF | TGTGCCAGCAGCCCTACCCCCGGGGCCCCAAGAAGCTATGGCTACACCTTC
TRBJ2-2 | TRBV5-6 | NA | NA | CASSLVGVGTSGSGELFF | TGTGCCAGCAGCTTGGTGGGCGTCGGGACCTCTGGGTCCGGGGAGCTGTTTTTT
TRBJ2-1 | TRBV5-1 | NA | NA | CASSSLGGSYNEQFF | TGCGCCAGCAGCTCTCTTGGGGGCTCCTACAATGAGCAGTTCTTC
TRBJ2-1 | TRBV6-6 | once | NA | CASSYTGTPTRNEQFF | TGTGCCAGCAGTTACACGGGGACTCCAACTCGGAATGAGCAGTTCTTC
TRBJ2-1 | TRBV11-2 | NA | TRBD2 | CASSSHSGLAEQFF | TGTGCCAGCAGCTCACATTCGGGACTAGCGGAGCAGTTCTTC
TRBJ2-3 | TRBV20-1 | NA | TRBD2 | CSAAPGGTQYF | TGCAGTGCTGCCCCGGGGGGTACGCAGTATTTT
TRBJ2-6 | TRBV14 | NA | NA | CASSQVEGLGANVLTF | TGTGCCAGCAGCCAAGTCGAGGGGCTGGGGGCCAACGTCCTGACTTTC
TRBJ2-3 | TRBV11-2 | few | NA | CASSLGVLGSTDTQYF | TGTGCCAGCAGCTTAGGAGTTTTAGGGAGCACAGATACGCAGTATTTT
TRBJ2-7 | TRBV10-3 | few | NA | CAISESNSGEQYF | TGTGCCATCAGTGAGTCTAATAGCGGCGAGCAGTACTTC
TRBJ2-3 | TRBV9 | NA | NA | CASSVIAPDTQYF | TGTGCCAGCAGCGTTATAGCGCCGGATACGCAGTATTTT
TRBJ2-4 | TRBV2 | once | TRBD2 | CASSPGTSGVAKNIQYF | TGTGCCAGCAGCCCCGGGACTAGCGGGGTAGCCAAAAACATTCAGTACTTC
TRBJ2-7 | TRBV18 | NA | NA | CASSPGRTSREQYF | TGTGCCAGCTCACCAGGGAGAACCTCACGCGAGCAGTACTTC
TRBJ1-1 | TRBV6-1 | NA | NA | CASSENRNTEAFF | TGTGCCAGCAGTGAAAACAGGAACACTGAAGCTTTCTTT
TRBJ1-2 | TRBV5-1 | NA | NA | CASSSTNPVSYTF | TGCGCCAGCAGTTCAACAAACCCGGTTAGCTACACCTTC
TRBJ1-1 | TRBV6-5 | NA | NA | CASSVALMNTEAFF | TGTGCCAGCAGTGTTGCACTTATGAACACTGAAGCTTTCTTT